The clone carrying this T cell receptor (beta chain) was observed many times. This entry belongs to a study of regulatory T cells in long-lasting Graves disease. As to time point: newly diagnosed GD, antithyroid drugs for less than 3 months. Researchers made the TCR library from RNA that was extracted from PBMCs. Through Arm-PCR of CDR3 regions and iRepertoire HTBI primers, TCR beta libraries were built. Each CDR3 protein is one row after TCRdb ran MiXCR on the multiplex PCR reads. The sample includes around 500,000 distinct CDR3 sequences, around 12% of them seen just once. Germline loops: CDR1 SGHTA, CDR2 FQGTGA. The CDR3 contains 14 residues. Trimming left V 1 base short and J 4 bases short, with 9 bases between. These data were also filed under a second study, of T cells in Graves' hyperthyroidism and ophthalmopathy.

This chain connects TRBV7-3 to TRBJ2-3; D call uncertain. The sample consisted of peripheral blood mononuclear cells (PBMCs), taken at new diagnosis, from a patient treated with antithyroid drugs. This receptor was taken from a woman aged 30 to 39 with Graves disease. CDR3 in DNA: TGTGCCAGCAGCTTAATTGGCAGTTCAGATACGCAGTATTTT. Amino acids: CASSLIGSSDTQYF.